Sequencing of this T cell receptor beta chain was carried out in a study of blood T cell repertoires in COVID-19. Whole-study context: Spain, Italy and the United States supplied samples that represented acute and convalescent COVID-19. PBMCs, B-cell-depleted T cells, or T cells provided the cDNA or gDNA that made up the material.

V trimming: 6 bases; J trimming: 5 bases; junction bases outside the gene matches: 8. CDR3 length: 14 amino acids. The germline V gene encodes CDR1 LNHDA and CDR2 SQIVND (reference sequence). Original data processing: Reference gene primer amplification gave nucleated cell count estimates. Profiled with immunoSEQ multiplex PCR; TCRdb holds only in-frame clones, not every one. Clone size and V and J calls were adopted from that table, with D and trimming inferred from the DNA. The sample shows 200,000 to 300,000 clones, around nine tenths of them seen only once. Sequencing input: peripheral blood. This TCR was recovered from an older woman with active or convalescent COVID-19. This rearrangement joins TRBV19 to TRBJ2-7; 9 bases fit TRBD1. The CDR3 DNA reads TGTGCCAGTAGCGGGGGACAGGGTCGCCACGAGCAGTACTTC. This sequence encodes CASSGGQGRHEQYF.